Reported below is one TCR beta chain. The specificity of this receptor is unknown. The record has no base qualities; no much larger clone is one base away. The collaborating institutions used their own protocols to collect whole blood in K2EDTA tubes. For TCRbeta analysis, collaborator samples were shipped as frozen whole blood, as isolated PBMCs, or as DNA extracted from either sample type. This sample is part of a study of blood T cell repertoires in COVID-19 (dated by TCRdb to 2019 to 2021). About the investigation overall: The collaborator samples originated in the United States, Italy and Spain and spanned the acute and convalescent phases of COVID-19. A de-identified subject ID, COVID-19 status, age in years and sex were almost always included in the sample metadata. The repertoires were released in a freely available public database intended as a resource for research on the immune response to SARS-CoV-2. The material from the prospective study consisted of cDNA or gDNA derived from T cells, B-cell-depleted T cells, or PBMCs. Where available, HLA class I and class II types were obtained from metadata supplied by the sample provider rather than from assay-based typing. The dataset comprised deeply sampled blood TCRbeta repertoires from subjects exposed to, actively infected with, or recovered from COVID-19. Samples came from the ongoing ImmuneRACE study (first 160 participants) plus 1,254 subjects from 6 global collaborators. General findings and caveats noted by the study authors: How much clinical and demographic metadata was included differed by source and by participant, and the metadata was provided uncurated.

The immunoSEQ Assay, a bias-controlled multiplex PCR, was used to amplify TCRbeta CDR3 regions from genomic DNA. The published analysis was carried out like this. Within the assay, amplification of reference gene primers was used to estimate how many nucleated cells each sample contained. To quantify the absolute abundance of each unique TCRbeta CDR3 rearrangement, sequence reads were collapsed and filtered. Productive Simpson clonality was computed per sample as the square root of Simpson's diversity index over productive rearrangements. Imported from immuneACCESS, the table was reduced by TCRdb to in-frame sequences with V and J called. These copies leave out some clones; in studies compared against another copy, an unresolved V gene accounts for under half, and the cause of the remainder is not known. That table supplies the V and J calls and clone size; D and trimming were determined from the DNA. This sample lists 90,000 to 150,000 clones; 65% to 90% were detected once. Around 9.9% of the sample is taken by the ten largest.

A distance of 21 bases separates the germline ends of V and J, which lose 5 bases and 6 bases respectively. As encoded in the germline V gene, CDR1 is KGHDR while CDR2 is SFDVKD. The CDR3, from cysteine to phenylalanine, totals 17 residues. Of all the DNA, just the CDR3 is kept, 51 bases in frame from base 1. The chain joins TRBV24-1 to TRBJ2-2, with a tentative D gene TRBD2 over 7 matching bases. Input material: peripheral blood. This sequence was found in an elderly man with acute or convalescent COVID-19. The DNA reads as follows: TGTGCCACCAGTGGTCTAACGGGGGGCCTAAACCCCGGGGAGCTGTTTTTT. Its translation reads: CATSGLTGGLNPGELFF.